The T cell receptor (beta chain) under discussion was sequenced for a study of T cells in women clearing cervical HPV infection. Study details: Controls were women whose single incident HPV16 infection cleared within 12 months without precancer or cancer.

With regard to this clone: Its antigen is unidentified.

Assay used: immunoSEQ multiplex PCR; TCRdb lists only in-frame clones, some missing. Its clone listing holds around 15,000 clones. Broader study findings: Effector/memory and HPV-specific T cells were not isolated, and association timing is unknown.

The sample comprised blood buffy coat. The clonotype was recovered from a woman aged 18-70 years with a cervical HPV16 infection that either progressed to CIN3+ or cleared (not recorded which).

Incomplete CDR3 DNA: TGTGCCTGGAGTCGGGGTATTGACACTGAA. Its protein product is CAWSRGIDTE. From start to end, the CDR3 is CAWSRGIDTEAFF. V is TRBV30 and J is TRBJ1-1; D is uncertain. From the germline J gene comes the end of the CDR3, since the read stops 3 residues before it. Trimming stripped 2 bases from V and 3 bases from J, with 10 bases between. CDR1 and CDR2 (germline): GTSNPN, SVGIG (reference sequence). The CDR3 consists of 13 residues.